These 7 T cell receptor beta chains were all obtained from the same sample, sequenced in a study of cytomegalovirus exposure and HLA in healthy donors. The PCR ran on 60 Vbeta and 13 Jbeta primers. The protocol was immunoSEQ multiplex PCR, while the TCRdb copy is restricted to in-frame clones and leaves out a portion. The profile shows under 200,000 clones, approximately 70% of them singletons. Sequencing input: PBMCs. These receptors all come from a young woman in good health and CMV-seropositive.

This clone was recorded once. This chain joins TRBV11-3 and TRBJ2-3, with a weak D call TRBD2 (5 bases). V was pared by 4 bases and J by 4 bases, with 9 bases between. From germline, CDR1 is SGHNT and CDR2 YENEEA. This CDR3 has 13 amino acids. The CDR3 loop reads CASSSLAADTQYF. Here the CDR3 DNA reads TGTGCCAGCAGCTCCCTAGCAGCAGATACGCAGTATTTT. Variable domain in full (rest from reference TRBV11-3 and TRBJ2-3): EAGVVQSPRYKIIEKKQPVAFWCNPISGHNTLYWYLQNLGQGPELLIRYENEEAVDDSQLPKDRFSAERLKGVDSTLKIQPAELGDSAVYLCASSSLAADTQYFGPGTRLTVL.

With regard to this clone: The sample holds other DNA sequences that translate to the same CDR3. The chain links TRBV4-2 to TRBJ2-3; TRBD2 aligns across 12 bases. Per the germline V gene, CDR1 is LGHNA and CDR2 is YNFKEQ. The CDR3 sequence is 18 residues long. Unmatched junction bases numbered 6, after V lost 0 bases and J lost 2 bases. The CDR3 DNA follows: TGTGCCAGCAGCCAAGATTTGGCTAGCGGGGGGGCCACAGATACGCAGTATTTT. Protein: CASSQDLASGGATDTQYF.

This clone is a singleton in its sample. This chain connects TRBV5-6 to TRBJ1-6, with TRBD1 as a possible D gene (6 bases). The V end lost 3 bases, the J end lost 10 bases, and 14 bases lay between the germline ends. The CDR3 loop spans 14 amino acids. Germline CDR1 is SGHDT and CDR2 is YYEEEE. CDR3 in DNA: TGTGCCAGCAGCTCACAGGGCCCTCTCTCACCCCTCCACTTT. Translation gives CASSSQGPLSPLHF.

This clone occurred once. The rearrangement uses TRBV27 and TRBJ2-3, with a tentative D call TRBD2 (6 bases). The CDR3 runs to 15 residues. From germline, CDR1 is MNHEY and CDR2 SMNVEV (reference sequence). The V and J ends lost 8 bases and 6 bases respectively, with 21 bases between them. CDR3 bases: TGTGCCAGCCGACGGAGGGAACCGTTTTTGGATACGCAGTATTTT. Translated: CASRRREPFLDTQYF.

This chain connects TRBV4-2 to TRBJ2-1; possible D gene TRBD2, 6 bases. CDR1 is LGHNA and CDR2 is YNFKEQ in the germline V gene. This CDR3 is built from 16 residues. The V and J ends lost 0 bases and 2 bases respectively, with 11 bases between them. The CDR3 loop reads CASSQDHSGAYNEQFF. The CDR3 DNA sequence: TGTGCCAGCAGCCAAGATCATAGCGGCGCCTACAATGAGCAGTTCTTC.

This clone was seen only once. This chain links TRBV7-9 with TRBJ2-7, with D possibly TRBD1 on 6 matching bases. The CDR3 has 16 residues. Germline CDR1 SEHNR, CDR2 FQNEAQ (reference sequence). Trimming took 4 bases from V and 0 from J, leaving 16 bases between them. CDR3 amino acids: CASSSTGGGSSYEQYF. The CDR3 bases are TGTGCCAGCAGCTCAACGGGTGGGGGCTCCTCCTACGAGCAGTACTTC.

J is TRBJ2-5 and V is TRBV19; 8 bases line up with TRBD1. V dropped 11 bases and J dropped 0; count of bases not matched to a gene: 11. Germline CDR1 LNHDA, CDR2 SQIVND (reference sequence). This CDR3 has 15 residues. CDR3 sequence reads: CASGGQAAYQETQYF. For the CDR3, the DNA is TGTGCCTCCGGGGGACAGGCAGCGTACCAAGAGACCCAGTACTTC. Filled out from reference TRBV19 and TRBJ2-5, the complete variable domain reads DGGITQSPKYLFRKEGQNVTLSCEQNLNHDAMYWYRQDPGQGLRLIYYSQIVNDFQKGDIAEGYSVSREKKESFPLTVTSAQKNPTAFYLCASGGQAAYQETQYFGPGTRLLVL.